These 26 T cell receptor beta chains were all obtained from the same sample, sequenced in a study of OX40 agonist ivuxolimab in advanced cancers. TCRdb's copy holds only in-frame clones and misses some; the assay was immunoSEQ multiplex PCR. This sample has tens of thousands of clones, with over 75% found just once. The sample consisted of CD4+ or CD8+ T cells sorted from blood, taken in a trial of the OX40 agonist ivuxolimab. The source is an adult with an advanced solid tumor such as melanoma, head and neck, liver or kidney cancer.

The V call is TRBV21-1, the J call TRBJ2-4; the table's D call, TRBD2, was not checked against the DNA. TRBV21-1 is flagged as a pseudogene. The CDR3 loop spans 15 amino acids. CDR3 DNA: TGTGCCAGCAACCTACTATGGCGAGGTGAAAACATTCAGTACTTC. The encoded protein is CASNLLWRGENIQYF.

The chain carries TRBV6-5 and TRBJ1-6; D gene unclear. Between the trimmed V and J ends, which lost 7 bases and 11 bases, there was a span of 18 bases. Germline CDR1 is MNHEY and CDR2 is SVGAGI. The CDR3 sequence is 14 residues long. The CDR3 DNA reads as TGTGCCAGCAAGGCATCTGCCCTCACGGCACCCCTCCACTTT. Encoded protein: CASKASALTAPLHF.

The V and J genes are TRBV4-2 and TRBJ1-2; TRBD1 aligns across 8 bases. With 1 base clipped from V and 3 bases from J, the junction kept 4 bases outside the gene matches. This CDR3 comprises 15 residues. CDR1 LGHNA and CDR2 YNFKEQ come from the germline V gene. Here the CDR3 DNA reads TGTGCCAGCAGCCAAGCCCCGACAGGGGACTATGGCTACACCTTC. Protein: CASSQAPTGDYGYTF.

The chain uses TRBV10-3 and TRBJ2-1; 10 bases fit TRBD2. This CDR3 comprises 15 residues. CDR1 is ENHRY and CDR2 is SYGVKD in the germline V gene. V was pared by 2 bases and J by 5 bases, with 3 bases of the junction left unmatched. The CDR3 DNA reads as TGTGCCATCAGTGAGAGCCTAGCGGGGGACAATGAGCAGTTCTTC. It specifies CAISESLAGDNEQFF.

This sequence joins TRBV6-5 and TRBJ2-7; 9 bases agree with TRBD2. Germline loops: CDR1 MNHEY, CDR2 SVGAGI. This CDR3 has 16 amino acids. V lost 2 bases to trimming and J lost 5 bases; unmatched junction nucleotides: 10. The chain's CDR3 is CASSYGGGGATDEQYF. CDR3 sequence (DNA): TGTGCCAGCAGTTACGGGGGCGGGGGGGCAACCGACGAGCAGTACTTC.

The rearrangement links TRBV2 to TRBJ1-6; 7 bases match TRBD1. V dropped 5 bases and J dropped 4; count of bases not matched to a gene: 8. The CDR3 contains 16 residues. Germline V CDR1 and CDR2: SNHLY, FYNNEI. The CDR3 nucleotides are TGTGCCAGCAGTCTCAGCAGGACAGGTTATAATTCACCCCTCCACTTT. Its protein is CASSLSRTGYNSPLHF.

V usage is TRBV5-1 and J usage is TRBJ2-2; 7 nucleotides match TRBD1. The germline V gene has CDR1 SGHRS and CDR2 YFSETQ. V shed 1 base, J shed 3 bases, and the junction held 3 bases outside the gene matches. The CDR3 is made up of 15 amino acids. The DNA for the CDR3 is TGCGCCAGCAGCTTGACAGGGGTCGACACCGGGGAGCTGTTTTTT. Amino acid sequence: CASSLTGVDTGELFF. Full variable domain (outside the CDR3, taken from reference TRBV5-1 and TRBJ2-2): KAGVTQTPRYLIKTRGQQVTLSCSPISGHRSVSWYQQTPGQGLQFLFEYFSETQRNKGNFPGRFSGRQFSNSRSEMNVSTLELGDSALYLCASSLTGVDTGELFFGEGSRLTVL.

The chain has TRBV19 and TRBJ1-5, with D possibly matching TRBD1 (5 bases). The CDR3 contains 15 residues. Germline-derived CDR1 and CDR2 are LNHDA and SQIVND (reference sequence). Between the trimmed V and J ends, which lost 2 bases and 2 bases, there was a span of 10 bases. The CDR3 sequence: CASSIQDIGNQPQHF. CDR3 nucleotide sequence: TGTGCCAGTAGTATACAGGACATCGGCAATCAGCCCCAGCATTTT.

J is TRBJ1-2 and V is TRBV28; no clear D gene. The CDR3 runs to 14 residues. V lost 6 bases and J 4 bases, leaving 15 bases between the germline ends. Germline V gene lookup returns CDR1 MDHEN and CDR2 SYDVKM. The DNA for the CDR3 is TGTGCCAGCAGCTCGGCGGGAGGTGGCTATGGCTACACCTTC. Protein sequence: CASSSAGGGYGYTF.

In its sample, this clone was seen a few times. This chain joins TRBV4-3 and TRBJ1-5; no clear D. Trimming shortened V by 0 bases and J by 7 bases, and 7 bases separated the two germline ends. The germline V gene encodes CDR1 LGHNA and CDR2 YSLEER. The CDR3 runs to 13 residues. The CDR3 loop is CASSQDPVQPQHF. The CDR3 bases are TGCGCCAGCAGCCAAGATCCCGTCCAGCCCCAGCATTTT.

This sequence joins TRBV11-3 and TRBJ1-5, with D maybe TRBD1 (5 bases). Germline V gene sequence: CDR1 SGHNT, CDR2 YENEEA. The CDR3 is 13 residues long. Trimming stripped 5 bases from V and 7 bases from J, with 12 bases between. CDR3 DNA: TGTGCCAGCAGCCCGGGACCTTTGCAGCCCCAGCATTTT. This gives the protein CASSPGPLQPQHF.

The chain employs TRBV5-1 and TRBJ2-5; 13 bases agree with TRBD2. From germline, CDR1 is SGHRS and CDR2 YFSETQ. The length of the CDR3 is 14 residues. J was trimmed by 5 bases and V by 7 bases; bases with no gene match: 5. The CDR3 loop is CASGGLAGAETQYF. Here the CDR3 DNA reads TGCGCCAGCGGCGGACTAGCGGGGGCGGAGACCCAGTACTTC.

The V and J genes are TRBV19 and TRBJ1-4; TRBD1 aligns across 7 bases. CDR1 is LNHDA, CDR2 SQIVND, per germline (reference sequence). The CDR3 contains 17 residues. After removal of 3 bases from V and 0 bases from J, the junction contained 7 bases not matched to a gene. The CDR3 sequence is CASSISRGSATNEKLFF. CDR3 nucleotides: TGTGCCAGTAGTATTTCCAGGGGGAGCGCAACTAATGAAAAACTGTTTTTT.

The genes are TRBV9 and TRBJ2-3; the D gene is possibly TRBD1 (6 bases). The V and J ends lost 0 bases and 3 bases respectively, with 11 bases between them. CDR1 and CDR2 (germline): SGDLS, YYNGEE. The CDR3 spans 15 residues. This chain's CDR3 is CASSVEQGRTDTQYF. As DNA, the CDR3 is TGTGCCAGCAGCGTAGAACAGGGTCGGACAGATACGCAGTATTTT.

The chain recombines TRBV25-1 with TRBJ1-3; D gene ambiguous. The CDR3 extends over 13 amino acids. The V gene lost 7 bases and the J gene lost 6 bases, with 13 bases spanning the gap. The germline V gene has CDR1 MGHDK and CDR2 SYGVNS. Here the CDR3 reads CASTMGSINTIYF. CDR3 in DNA: TGTGCCAGCACTATGGGGAGTATAAACACCATATATTTT.

The chain is built from TRBV6-5 and TRBJ2-1; 11 bases are a match to TRBD2. CDR1 MNHEY and CDR2 SVGAGI come from the germline V gene. The CDR3 is made up of 15 amino acids. V shed 4 bases, J shed 7 bases, and the junction held 6 bases outside the gene matches. CDR3 sequence reads: CASSSGTSGRNEQFF. DNA for the CDR3: TGTGCCAGCAGTTCCGGGACTAGCGGAAGGAATGAGCAGTTCTTC.

The genes are TRBV6-6 and TRBJ2-7; 8 bases line up with TRBD1. CDR3 size: 13 residues. CDR1 is MNHNY, CDR2 SVGAGI, per germline (reference sequence). V lost 4 bases, J lost 5 bases, and 4 bases stayed unmatched. The CDR3 protein is CASSSGTGHEQYF. In nucleotides, the CDR3 is TGTGCCAGCAGTTCCGGGACAGGACACGAGCAGTACTTC.

The chain links TRBV29-1 to TRBJ1-5; the D is unclear. CDR1 is SQVTM and CDR2 is ANQGSEA in the germline V gene. The length of the CDR3 is 13 residues. Trimming stripped 4 bases from V and 7 bases from J, with 14 bases between. The CDR3, as DNA: TGCAGCGTTGGATCTGGGATCAGCCAGCCCCAGCATTTT. Its protein product is CSVGSGISQPQHF.

The chain combines TRBV29-1 with TRBJ1-5; 8 bases line up with TRBD1. Looked up from germline, CDR1 is SQVTM and CDR2 is ANQGSEA. V dropped 5 bases and J dropped 2; count of bases not matched to a gene: 11. This CDR3 comprises 16 residues. CDR3 amino acids: CSVTLGAGGRNQPQHF. The CDR3 DNA reads TGCAGCGTTACCCTCGGGGCAGGGGGCCGCAATCAGCCCCAGCATTTT.

This chain links TRBV5-4 with TRBJ1-1, with D tentatively TRBD1 (6 bases). The CDR3 extends over 14 amino acids. Looked up from germline, CDR1 is SGHNT and CDR2 is YYREEE (reference sequence). V was clipped by 3 bases and J by 0 bases, with 9 bases between them. The CDR3, as DNA: TGTGCCAGCAGCTCAGGACAGATGAACACTGAAGCTTTCTTT. Amino acids: CASSSGQMNTEAFF.

This chain links TRBV2 with TRBJ1-6, with D hard to call. This CDR3 contains 14 residues. Trimming shortened V by 2 bases and J by 10 bases, and 12 bases separated the two germline ends. Germline CDR1 and CDR2: SNHLY and FYNNEI. The CDR3 region has the DNA TGTGCCAGCAGTGAAAGGTGGGGTGGGTCACCCCTCCACTTT. Translated, it gives CASSERWGGSPLHF.

The CDR3 region is CASSLGYGEGETQYF. The CDR3 DNA reads TGTGCCAGCAGCTTGGGTTACGGGGAAGGGGAGACCCAGTACTTC. The J gene is TRBJ2-5, the V gene TRBV7-8; the D gene is possibly TRBD2 (5 bases). CDR3 size: 15 residues. V was cut by 3 bases and J by 5 bases, with 16 bases left in between. Germline assignment: CDR1 SGHVS and CDR2 FQNEAQ.

V gene TRBV5-1 combines with J gene TRBJ2-1, with 10 bases fitting TRBD2. V was pared by 4 bases and J by 5 bases, with 6 bases of the junction left unmatched. Germline assignment: CDR1 SGHRS and CDR2 YFSETQ. The CDR3 contains 15 residues. The DNA for the CDR3 is TGCGCCAGCAGCCTTTCCCTAGCGGGGGACAATGAGCAGTTCTTC. Translation: CASSLSLAGDNEQFF.

CDR3 protein: CASRDRAGEKLFF. CDR3 DNA: TGTGCCAGCAGAGATAGGGCTGGTGAAAAACTGTTTTTT. The rearrangement links TRBV2 to TRBJ1-4; D not resolved. Trimming stripped 6 bases from V and 7 bases from J, with 12 bases between. Germline V gene lookup returns CDR1 SNHLY and CDR2 FYNNEI. The CDR3 length is 13 residues.

The sample holds one count of this clone. The V gene is TRBV6-6, the J gene TRBJ2-2; D call uncertain. Germline V gene lookup returns CDR1 MNHNY and CDR2 SVGAGI (reference sequence). V lost 3 bases and J lost 4, with 3 bases in between. This CDR3 contains 12 residues. The CDR3 DNA is TGTGCCAGCAGTTATTTCACCGGGGAGCTGTTTTTT. It specifies CASSYFTGELFF.

On this clone itself: The same CDR3 arises from other DNA sequences in this sample as well. The genes are TRBV7-2 and TRBJ2-7; D unclear. This CDR3 is 12 amino acids long. The germline gives CDR1 SGHTA, CDR2 FQGNSA. V lost 3 bases and J lost 0, with 3 bases in between. The CDR3 protein is CASSLSSYEQYF. The CDR3, as DNA: TGTGCCAGCAGCTTGAGCTCCTACGAGCAGTACTTC.